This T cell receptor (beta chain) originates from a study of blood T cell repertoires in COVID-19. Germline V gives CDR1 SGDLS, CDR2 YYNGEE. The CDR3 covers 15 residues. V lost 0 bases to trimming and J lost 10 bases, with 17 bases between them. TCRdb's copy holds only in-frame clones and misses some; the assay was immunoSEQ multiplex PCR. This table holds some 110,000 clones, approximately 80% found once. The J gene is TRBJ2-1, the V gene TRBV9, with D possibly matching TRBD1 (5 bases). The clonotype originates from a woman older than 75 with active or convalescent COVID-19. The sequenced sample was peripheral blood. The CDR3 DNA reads TGTGCCAGCAGCGTAGCTTGGGGCAGGGCGTCCGAGCAGTTCTTC. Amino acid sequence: CASSVAWGRASEQFF.